Below are 5 T cell receptor beta chains sequenced from a single sample in a study of cytomegalovirus exposure and HLA in healthy donors. Primers: 60 Vbeta forward and 13 Jbeta reverse. The assay was immunoSEQ multiplex PCR, and TCRdb's table has in-frame clones only and misses some. This table has about 120,000 clones, 66% appearing once. The sequencing sample was made of PBMCs. The receptors were sampled from a man between 18 and 35 years old in good health and CMV-seronegative.

This clone was detected a few times. This sequence joins TRBV29-1 and TRBJ2-1; 14 positions agree with TRBD2. J gave up 7 bases and V 6 bases, and 11 bases lay outside the gene matches. The germline CDR1 and CDR2 sequences are SQVTM and ANQGSEA. The CDR3 consists of 16 residues. CDR3: CSVAGTSGSNGNEQFF. DNA of the CDR3: TGCAGCGTGGCCGGGACTAGCGGGAGTAATGGGAATGAGCAGTTCTTC.

This rearrangement joins TRBV10-3 to TRBJ1-6; 9 bases are shared with TRBD1. With 4 bases clipped from V and 9 bases from J, the junction kept 4 bases outside the gene matches. The CDR3 runs to 14 residues. Germline CDR1 is ENHRY and CDR2 is SYGVKD. CDR3 bases: TGTGCCATCAGTGCGACAGGGGGTCCTTCACCCCTCCACTTT. Protein product: CAISATGGPSPLHF.

The chain joins TRBV27 to TRBJ1-5; TRBD1 matches 9 bases. The CDR3 covers 14 residues. With 8 bases clipped from V and 6 bases from J, the junction kept 8 bases outside the gene matches. Germline CDR1 MNHEY, CDR2 SMNVEV (reference sequence). As DNA, the CDR3 is TGTGCCAGCCGAGCGGGACAGGGAGTTCAGCCCCAGCATTTT. Amino acid sequence: CASRAGQGVQPQHF.

This rearrangement joins TRBV5-1 to TRBJ2-5; possibly TRBD2 for D (5 bases). This CDR3 contains 14 residues. The germline V and J ends were trimmed by 5 bases and 6 bases, with 17 bases remaining between them. Germline V lookup: CDR1 SGHRS, CDR2 YFSETQ. The CDR3 reads CASSRAEPGKTQYF. In nucleotides, the CDR3 is TGCGCCAGCAGTCGCGCGGAACCGGGGAAGACCCAGTACTTC.

The chain employs TRBV6-1 and TRBJ2-2; tentatively, D is TRBD1 (6 bases). Trimming shortened V by 3 bases and J by 5 bases, and 10 bases separated the two germline ends. Per germline, CDR1 MNHNS and CDR2 SASEGT. This CDR3 region has 14 residues. DNA of the CDR3: TGTGCCAGCAGTGACCTGAGGGGGACCGGGGAGCTGTTTTTT. It translates to CASSDLRGTGELFF.